One sample yielded the 32 T cell receptor beta chains listed below, sequenced in a study of T cells of healthy individuals. TCRdb recomputed calls from the 5' RACE reads with MiXCR, one row per CDR3 protein. The table includes around 98,000 distinct CDR3 sequences, approximately 16% detected once. The source is a human donor in good health.

There are a few counts of this clonotype. This chain links TRBV28 with TRBJ2-1; D is perhaps TRBD2 (5 bases). V was trimmed by 6 bases and J by 2 bases, leaving 8 bases between them. The CDR3 extends over 13 amino acids. Germline values: CDR1 MDHEN, CDR2 SYDVKM. The CDR3 DNA reads as TGTGCCAGCAGGCCCGGGACCTACAATGAGCAGTTCTTC. Its translation is CASRPGTYNEQFF.

The V gene is TRBV20-1, the J gene TRBJ1-6; D gene uncertain. This CDR3 comprises 12 residues. Per germline, CDR1 DFQATT and CDR2 SNEGSKA (reference sequence). V lost 5 bases, J lost 10 bases, and 12 bases lay in between. Here the CDR3 reads CSALGEESPLHF. The CDR3 coding sequence is TGCAGTGCTTTGGGTGAAGAGTCACCCCTCCACTTT.

Of note for this clonotype: At one end, the junction sequence differs from germline, possibly due to a read error. The chain links TRBV12-3 or TRBV12-4 to TRBJ1-2; D possibly corresponds to TRBD1 (6 bases). The CDR3 covers 13 residues. CDR3 DNA: TGTGCCAGCAGTCTACAGGGAGTAGTTGGCTACAACTTC. Amino acids: CASSLQGVVGYNF.

This chain joins TRBV7-9 and TRBJ2-7; D not certain. The CDR3 has 14 amino acids. Deletions cut 3 bases from V and 4 bases from J, with 13 bases between. The germline V gene encodes CDR1 SEHNR and CDR2 FQNEAQ (reference sequence). The CDR3: CASSFGREYYEQYF. CDR3 nucleotide sequence: TGTGCCAGCAGCTTTGGTAGGGAATATTACGAGCAGTACTTC.

The gene calls are TRBV11-2 and TRBJ2-7, with D uncertain. The CDR3 is made up of 14 amino acids. V was trimmed by 3 bases and J by 4 bases, leaving 13 bases between them. The germline V gene has CDR1 SGHAT and CDR2 FQNNGV. The DNA for the CDR3 is TGTGCCAGCAGCTTTCCTCAAGGCGCATACGAGCAGTACTTC. It translates to CASSFPQGAYEQYF.

This clonotype was detected only a few times. The chain employs TRBV20-1 and TRBJ2-3; TRBD2 matches at 9 bases. The ends lost 5 bases at V and 3 bases at J; junction bases unmatched: 18. The CDR3 is 18 residues long. Germline V CDR1 and CDR2: DFQATT, SNEGSKA (reference sequence). This chain's CDR3 is CSAALPSGTRGGTDTQYF. In DNA, the CDR3 is TGCAGTGCTGCCCTTCCTAGCGGGACAAGGGGGGGGACAGATACGCAGTATTTT.

The gene calls are TRBV29-1 and TRBJ2-3; D tentatively reads TRBD1 or TRBD2 (5 bases each). The CDR3 runs to 13 residues. Per germline, CDR1 SQVTM and CDR2 ANQGSEA. Trimming stripped 5 bases from V and 6 bases from J, with 15 bases between. CDR3 sequence: CSVSRGGQDTQYF. DNA for the CDR3: TGCAGCGTTTCTCGGGGCGGGCAGGATACGCAGTATTTT.

This clonotype has just a few counts. J is TRBJ2-1 and V is TRBV12-3 or TRBV12-4; 12 bases align to TRBD2. This CDR3 region has 14 residues. The ends lost 3 bases at V and 9 bases at J; junction bases unmatched: 3. The CDR3 reads CASSLTSGGTEQFF. CDR3 bases: TGTGCCAGCAGTTTGACTAGCGGGGGTACTGAGCAGTTCTTC.

The chain is built from TRBV7-3 and TRBJ1-2, with D maybe TRBD1 (6 bases). The CDR3 length is 13 residues. CDR1 and CDR2 from the germline V gene are SGHTA and FQGTGA. V was pared by 5 bases and J by 4 bases, with 11 bases between. CDR3 protein: CASSPGQFYGYTF. The DNA for the CDR3 is TGTGCCAGCAGCCCTGGACAGTTCTATGGCTACACCTTC.

The chain carries TRBV7-2 and TRBJ2-3; D is unclear. Germline values: CDR1 SGHTA, CDR2 FQGNSA. The CDR3 is 18 amino acids. The V end was cut by 3 bases, the J end by 3 bases, with 22 bases between. The CDR3 nucleotides read TGTGCCAGCAGCTTTATAGTGCCCCCCAGTCCCCCGACAGATACGCAGTATTTT. Translation gives CASSFIVPPSPPTDTQYF.

This clonotype was seen ten or more times. The chain uses TRBV6-2 or TRBV6-3 and TRBJ2-1; TRBD1 might be the D (5 bases). The CDR3 is 15 residues long. Trimming took off 5 bases at V and 4 bases at J, with 15 bases between the two ends. Per germline, CDR1 MNHEY and CDR2 SVGEGT. DNA of the CDR3: TGTGCCAGCAGTCGGTCCCCGACAGAATACAATGAGCAGTTCTTC. Protein: CASSRSPTEYNEQFF.

The chain employs TRBV5-1 and TRBJ1-2; maybe TRBD1 (6 bases). The CDR3 sequence is 14 residues long. Trimming cost V 2 bases and J 5 bases, with 13 bases left between them. Germline V gene sequence: CDR1 SGHRS, CDR2 YFSETQ. The DNA of the CDR3 is TGCGCCAGCAGCTTCGAAGGGGGAGGATATGGCTACACCTTC. It codes for CASSFEGGGYGYTF.

This clonotype was found a few times. The chain has TRBV28 and TRBJ1-5; D is ambiguous. V was trimmed by 2 bases and J by 3 bases, leaving 11 bases between them. Germline assignment: CDR1 MDHEN and CDR2 SYDVKM. The CDR3 consists of 15 residues. CDR3 sequence (DNA): TGTGCCAGCAGTTTAGCGGCAGGTTACAATCAGCCCCAGCATTTT. Translating it yields CASSLAAGYNQPQHF.

The gene calls are TRBV27 and TRBJ2-1; D is perhaps TRBD2 (5 bases). The germline gives CDR1 MNHEY, CDR2 SMNVEV (reference sequence). The CDR3 consists of 13 residues. The V gene lost 3 bases and the J gene lost 8 bases, with 11 bases spanning the gap. The CDR3 DNA reads as TGTGCCAGCAGTTTCCGACCCGGGGATGAGCAGTTCTTC. It is translated as CASSFRPGDEQFF.

The chain is built from TRBV4-2 and TRBJ1-1, with TRBD1 matching 9 bases. Germline V gene data show CDR1 as LGHNA and CDR2 as YNFKEQ. This CDR3 comprises 17 residues. The V and J ends lost 4 bases and 6 bases, in that order; junction bases with no gene match: 15. The CDR3 loop reads CASSPYLTGTGKAEAFF. The CDR3 bases are TGTGCCAGCAGCCCCTATCTGACCGGGACAGGGAAGGCTGAAGCTTTCTTT.

The table lists this clonotype with many counts. The rearrangement links TRBV3-1 to TRBJ2-1; a possible D gene is TRBD2 (6 bases). Germline CDR1 reads LGHDT; CDR2 reads YNNKEL (reference sequence). The CDR3 sequence is 13 residues long. Between the trimmed V and J ends, which lost 4 bases and 9 bases, there was a span of 13 bases. The CDR3 loop reads CASSPTQGGEQFF. Here the CDR3 DNA reads TGTGCCAGCAGCCCCACCCAGGGAGGTGAGCAGTTCTTC.

J is TRBJ2-5 and V is TRBV29-1; D possibly matches TRBD1 or TRBD2 (6 bases each). The CDR3 is 12 residues long. Trimming took off 6 bases at V and 7 bases at J, with 15 bases between the two ends. Germline-derived CDR1 and CDR2 are SQVTM and ANQGSEA. The CDR3 loop reads CSVGGAGGTQYF. The DNA for the CDR3 is TGCAGCGTGGGGGGCGCCGGGGGGACCCAGTACTTC. Full variable domain (outside the CDR3, taken from reference TRBV29-1 and TRBJ2-5): SAVISQKPSRDICQRGTSLTIQCQVDSQVTMMFWYRQQPGQSLTLIATANQGSEATYESGFVIDKFPISRPNLTFSTLTVSNMSPEDSSIYLCSVGGAGGTQYFGPGTRLLVL.

The J gene is TRBJ2-5, the V gene TRBV4-3; TRBD1 matches 7 bases. The trim removed 4 bases at V and 3 bases at J, leaving 5 bases unmatched. The CDR3 is made up of 14 amino acids. The V gene's germline CDR1 is LGHNA and CDR2 YSLEER. The CDR3 sequence is CASSPYTGEETQYF. The CDR3 bases are TGCGCCAGCAGCCCATACACAGGGGAAGAGACCCAGTACTTC.

There are a few counts of this clonotype. The chain is built from TRBV6-2 or TRBV6-3 and TRBJ1-1; D is possibly TRBD1 (5 bases). CDR1 is MNHEY and CDR2 is SVGEGT in the germline V gene. This CDR3 comprises 13 residues. Trimming removed 6 bases from V and 1 base from J, with 9 bases in between. CDR3 loop: CASSPTGNTEAFF. In DNA form, the CDR3 reads TGTGCCAGCAGCCCTACAGGGAACACTGAAGCTTTCTTT.

This clonotype has a handful of counts. V gene TRBV19 combines with J gene TRBJ1-5; D is ambiguous. This CDR3 has 15 amino acids. The germline CDR1 and CDR2 sequences are LNHDA and SQIVND (reference sequence). Trimming stripped 0 bases from V and 7 bases from J, with 13 bases between. The CDR3 sequence is CASSIDFQRRQPQHF. CDR3 DNA: TGTGCCAGTAGTATAGATTTTCAACGGAGGCAGCCCCAGCATTTT. Drawing the rest from reference TRBV19 and TRBJ1-5, the complete variable domain is DGGITQSPKYLFRKEGQNVTLSCEQNLNHDAMYWYRQDPGQGLRLIYYSQIVNDFQKGDIAEGYSVSREKKESFPLTVTSAQKNPTAFYLCASSIDFQRRQPQHFGDGTRLSIL.

This clonotype was seen many times. The rearrangement links TRBV10-3 to TRBJ1-5; 7 bases line up with TRBD1. Trimming took 8 bases from V and 6 from J; bases not matched to a gene: 4. Germline V gene data show CDR1 as ENHRY and CDR2 as SYGVKD. CDR3 length: 12 residues. The CDR3 DNA reads TGTGCCATCGGACAGGCCCCTCAGCCCCAGCATTTT. Its translation: CAIGQAPQPQHF.

The sample holds a few counts of this clonotype. This rearrangement joins TRBV5-1 to TRBJ1-5; no clear D gene. The V end was cut by 2 bases, the J end by 7 bases, with 13 bases between. The CDR3 consists of 14 residues. Germline V lookup: CDR1 SGHRS, CDR2 YFSETQ. The CDR3 bases are TGCGCCAGCAGCTTTAAACCTAGCGGGCAGCCCCAGCATTTT. Its protein is CASSFKPSGQPQHF.

V is TRBV28 and J is TRBJ2-1, with unresolved D. Germline CDR1 MDHEN, CDR2 SYDVKM. This CDR3 region has 12 residues. V lost 8 bases and J 5 bases, leaving 10 bases between the germline ends. The CDR3 sequence: CASGLLDNEQFF. CDR3 bases: TGTGCCAGCGGTCTTTTAGACAATGAGCAGTTCTTC.

This clonotype has just a few counts. V gene TRBV2 combines with J gene TRBJ2-3; no definite D call. From germline, CDR1 is SNHLY and CDR2 FYNNEI. CDR3 length: 15 residues. V was shortened by 8 bases and J by 0 bases, with 15 bases between the two germline ends. For the CDR3, the DNA is TGTGCCAGCTATATCGACACCACTAGCACAGATACGCAGTATTTT. This translates into CASYIDTTSTDTQYF. Together with reference TRBV2 and TRBJ2-3, the CDR3 gives the full variable domain: EPEVTQTPSHQVTQMGQEVILRCVPISNHLYFYWYRQILGQKVEFLVSFYNNEISEKSEIFDDQFSVERPDGSNFTLKIRSTKLEDSAMYFCASYIDTTSTDTQYFGPGTRLTVL.

The V call is TRBV4-1, the J call TRBJ2-3, with 7 nucleotides matching TRBD2. Trimming cost V 4 bases and J 5 bases; bases outside gene matches: 6. Germline V gene data show CDR1 as MGHRA and CDR2 as YSYEKL. This CDR3 has 14 residues. The CDR3 DNA reads TGCGCCAGCAGCCCCCTTTCTAGCGGAGATACGCAGTATTTT. Amino acids: CASSPLSSGDTQYF.

This rearrangement joins TRBV12-3 or TRBV12-4 to TRBJ2-2; D perhaps matches TRBD1 (6 bases). The CDR3 totals 17 residues. V was shortened by 5 bases and J by 1 base, with 17 bases between the two germline ends. The CDR3 spells CASSPYMTGVNTGELFF. CDR3 DNA: TGTGCCAGCAGTCCATATATGACAGGCGTGAACACCGGGGAGCTGTTTTTT.

This chain links TRBV12-3 or TRBV12-4 with TRBJ2-3; D call uncertain. The V end lost 3 bases, the J end lost 0 bases, and 10 bases lay between the germline ends. This CDR3 has 15 residues. The CDR3 region is CASSFSRGSTDTQYF. The CDR3 coding sequence is TGTGCCAGCAGTTTCAGTCGCGGTAGCACAGATACGCAGTATTTT.

The chain has TRBV11-2 and TRBJ2-3; D may correspond to TRBD1 or TRBD2 (5 bases each). Germline CDR1 SGHAT, CDR2 FQNNGV. The CDR3 is 13 residues long. V lost 3 bases and J 4 bases, leaving 8 bases between the germline ends. CDR3 region: CASSFGTADTQYF. The CDR3 coding sequence is TGTGCCAGCAGCTTCGGGACCGCAGATACGCAGTATTTT.

This chain links TRBV29-1 with TRBJ1-5; 9 positions match TRBD1. The junction had 7 bases not matched to a gene; V was cut back by 6 bases and J by 10 bases. This CDR3 spans 12 amino acids. Germline loops: CDR1 SQVTM, CDR2 ANQGSEA. CDR3 in amino acids: CSVGTGNEPQHF. CDR3 DNA sequence: TGCAGCGTCGGGACAGGGAATGAACCCCAGCATTTT.

This chain connects TRBV7-2 to TRBJ2-2; TRBD2 might be the D (6 bases). CDR1 and CDR2 (germline): SGHTA, FQGNSA. The CDR3 runs to 15 residues. The V end lost 5 bases, the J end lost 2 bases, and 12 bases lay between the germline ends. This CDR3 reads CASSPRGLNTGELFF. The CDR3 DNA sequence: TGTGCCAGCAGCCCGCGGGGACTTAACACCGGGGAGCTGTTTTTT.

There are a few counts of this clonotype. The chain recombines TRBV28 with TRBJ2-7, with 7 bases that match TRBD2. V shed 5 bases and J 0 bases; nucleotides not matched to a gene: 10. Germline lookup yields CDR1 MDHEN and CDR2 SYDVKM. The CDR3 is 16 residues long. CDR3 loop: CASSATSERSSYEQYF. CDR3 in DNA: TGTGCCAGCAGTGCTACTAGCGAAAGGAGCTCCTACGAGCAGTACTTC.

This clonotype was counted ten times or more. This chain connects TRBV12-3 or TRBV12-4 to TRBJ2-7; 13 bases match TRBD2. The length of the CDR3 is 17 residues. With 5 bases clipped from V and 4 bases from J, the junction kept 11 bases outside the gene matches. CDR3 sequence reads: CASSLQPGTSGKYEQYF. The CDR3 nucleotides read TGTGCCAGCAGTCTACAACCGGGGACTAGCGGGAAGTACGAGCAGTACTTC.